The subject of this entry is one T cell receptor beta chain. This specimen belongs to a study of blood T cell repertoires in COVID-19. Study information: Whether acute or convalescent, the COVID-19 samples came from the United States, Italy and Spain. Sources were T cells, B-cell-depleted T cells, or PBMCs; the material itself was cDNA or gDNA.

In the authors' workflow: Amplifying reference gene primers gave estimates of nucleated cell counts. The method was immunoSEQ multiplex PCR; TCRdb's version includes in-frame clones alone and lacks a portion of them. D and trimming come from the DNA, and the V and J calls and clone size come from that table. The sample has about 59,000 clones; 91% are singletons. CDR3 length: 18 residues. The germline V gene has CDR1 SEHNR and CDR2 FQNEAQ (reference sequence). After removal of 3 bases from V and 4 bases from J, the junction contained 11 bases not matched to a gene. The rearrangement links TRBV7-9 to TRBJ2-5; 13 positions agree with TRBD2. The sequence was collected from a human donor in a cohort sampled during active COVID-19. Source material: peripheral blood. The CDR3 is CASSLPPGTSGNRETQYF. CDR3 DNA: TGTGCCAGCAGCTTGCCGCCCGGGACTAGCGGGAATAGAGAGACCCAGTACTTC.